Each of the 17 T cell receptor beta chains below was sequenced from the same sample in a study of T cells after yellow fever vaccination. Using its own MiXCR run on the 5' RACE reads, TCRdb lists one record per CDR3 protein. Here the sample spans a few hundred thousand distinct CDR3 sequences, about 15% being singletons. The sequences come from PBMCs, collected less than 6 days after the first yellow fever vaccination. These receptors were taken from a man aged 18 to 30 who received the YFV17D yellow fever vaccine.

Ten or more counts support this clonotype. J is TRBJ2-6 and V is TRBV13, with D unresolved. This CDR3 spans 14 amino acids. V gave up 3 bases and J gave up 0 bases, with 3 bases separating them. Germline V lookup: CDR1 PRHDT, CDR2 FYEKMQ (reference sequence). DNA for the CDR3: TGTGCCAGCAGCTTTCTCTCTGGGGCCAACGTCCTGACTTTC. This translates into CASSFLSGANVLTF.

The chain is built from TRBV20-1 and TRBJ1-3; no definite D call. The germline V and J ends were trimmed by 3 bases and 1 base, with 7 bases remaining between them. CDR3 size: 13 residues. The germline V gene has CDR1 DFQATT and CDR2 SNEGSKA (reference sequence). Here the CDR3 DNA reads TGCAGTGCTAGGCCACCTTCTGGAAACACCATATATTTT. Translating gives CSARPPSGNTIYF.

The chain couples TRBV7-9 to TRBJ2-3, with TRBD1 matching over 9 bases. J was trimmed by 1 base and V by 7 bases; bases with no gene match: 6. Germline V gene data show CDR1 as SEHNR and CDR2 as FQNEAQ (reference sequence). This CDR3 region has 15 residues. The CDR3 loop is CASTSGQGGTDTQYF. The DNA of the CDR3 is TGTGCCAGCACCTCGGGACAGGGAGGCACAGATACGCAGTATTTT.

This chain joins TRBV12-3 or TRBV12-4 and TRBJ1-4; D perhaps matches TRBD1 (5 bases). The CDR3 spans 13 residues. The V end was cut by 5 bases, the J end by 5 bases, with 9 bases between. The CDR3 sequence is CASSEGWNEKLFF. As DNA, the CDR3 is TGTGCCAGCAGTGAGGGGTGGAATGAAAAACTGTTTTTT.

The chain couples TRBV24-1 to TRBJ2-2; D uncertain. Trimming removed 10 bases at V and 7 bases at J, with 9 bases between. The germline V gene has CDR1 KGHDR and CDR2 SFDVKD. This CDR3 has 11 residues. The CDR3 DNA reads as TGTGCCACGGGTTCCGGCGGGGAGCTGTTTTTT. Its translation: CATGSGGELFF.

This clonotype has only a few counts. CDR3 residues: CASRGPGLAGLDTQYF. The DNA for the CDR3 is TGTGCCAGCAGGGGCCCGGGACTAGCGGGCCTAGATACGCAGTATTTT. V is TRBV7-9 and J is TRBJ2-3; 12 bases map to TRBD2. The CDR3 is 16 amino acids. CDR1 is SEHNR and CDR2 is FQNEAQ in the germline V gene (reference sequence). The V gene end was trimmed by 6 bases and the J gene end by 5 bases; junction bases not matched to a gene: 9.

The sample holds a few counts of this clonotype. The V and J genes are TRBV9 and TRBJ1-2; D is uncertain. V was trimmed by 0 bases and J by 7 bases, leaving 13 bases between them. The CDR3 runs to 14 residues. Germline V CDR1 and CDR2: SGDLS, YYNGEE. CDR3 residues: CASSVEPLGGGYTF. The CDR3 DNA reads TGTGCCAGCAGCGTAGAGCCTCTGGGCGGTGGCTACACCTTC.

This clonotype appeared a few times. The CDR3 DNA follows: TGCAGTGCTAGGGGACAGGGTACCTACGAGCAGTACTTC. It yields the protein CSARGQGTYEQYF. This sequence joins TRBV20-1 and TRBJ2-7; 9 bases match TRBD1. The length of the CDR3 is 13 residues. Germline V gene lookup returns CDR1 DFQATT and CDR2 SNEGSKA (reference sequence). V lost 3 bases to trimming and J lost 2 bases; unmatched junction nucleotides: 2.

V usage is TRBV4-1 and J usage is TRBJ2-2, with no clear D. V was trimmed by 3 bases and J by 7 bases, leaving 6 bases between them. Per germline, CDR1 MGHRA and CDR2 YSYEKL. The CDR3 has 12 residues. In DNA, the CDR3 is TGCGCCAGCAGCCAGGCGGTCGGGGAGCTGTTTTTT. Protein product: CASSQAVGELFF.

This chain connects TRBV6-1 to TRBJ2-1, with 10 bases fitting TRBD1. This CDR3 has 16 residues. Looked up from germline, CDR1 is MNHNS and CDR2 is SASEGT. With 5 bases clipped from V and 4 bases from J, the junction kept 8 bases outside the gene matches. Here the CDR3 DNA reads TGTGCCAGCAGTCATAGACAGGGGGCGCTTTACAATGAGCAGTTCTTC. It yields the protein CASSHRQGALYNEQFF.

In this sample, this clonotype turned up a few times. The rearrangement links TRBV5-1 to TRBJ2-2; perhaps D is TRBD1 or TRBD2 (6 bases each). The CDR3 consists of 17 residues. Germline V lookup: CDR1 SGHRS, CDR2 YFSETQ. V was pared by 7 bases and J by 2 bases, with 21 bases between. The CDR3 loop is CASELAPGALNTGELFF. The DNA of the CDR3 is TGCGCCAGCGAGCTTGCACCGGGGGCCCTAAACACCGGGGAGCTGTTTTTT.

V gene TRBV7-2 combines with J gene TRBJ2-1, with D hard to call. CDR1 is SGHTA and CDR2 is FQGNSA in the germline V gene. This CDR3 is built from 11 residues. The V gene lost 7 bases and the J gene lost 5 bases, with 6 bases spanning the gap. The chain's CDR3 is CASNRNNEQFF. The CDR3 DNA reads TGTGCCAGCAATAGGAACAATGAGCAGTTCTTC.

This clonotype was counted between two and nine times. V gene TRBV5-1 combines with J gene TRBJ1-1; TRBD1 might be the D (6 bases). V dropped 1 base and J dropped 1 base, with 11 bases sitting between them. Germline V gene data show CDR1 as SGHRS and CDR2 as YFSETQ. The CDR3 runs 15 residues. CDR3 amino acids: CASSLTAQGNTEAFF. In DNA form, the CDR3 reads TGCGCCAGCAGCTTGACAGCACAGGGGAACACTGAAGCTTTCTTT. The full variable domain, in which reference TRBV5-1 and TRBJ1-1 provide the parts outside the CDR3, is KAGVTQTPRYLIKTRGQQVTLSCSPISGHRSVSWYQQTPGQGLQFLFEYFSETQRNKGNFPGRFSGRQFSNSRSEMNVSTLELGDSALYLCASSLTAQGNTEAFFGQGTRLTVV.

This clonotype has more than one count but fewer than ten. The V gene is TRBV11-2, the J gene TRBJ2-5, with D hard to call. The CDR3 is made up of 15 amino acids. The V and J ends lost 1 base and 2 bases respectively, with 11 bases between them. Looked up from germline, CDR1 is SGHAT and CDR2 is FQNNGV. The CDR3 sequence is CASSLGLVVQETQYF. The CDR3 DNA sequence: TGTGCCAGCAGCTTAGGTTTGGTGGTTCAAGAGACCCAGTACTTC. Filled out from reference TRBV11-2 and TRBJ2-5, the complete variable domain reads EAGVAQSPRYKIIEKRQSVAFWCNPISGHATLYWYQQILGQGPKLLIQFQNNGVVDDSQLPKDRFSAERLKGVDSTLKIQPAKLEDSAVYLCASSLGLVVQETQYFGPGTRLLVL.

This clonotype was seen a few times. V and J are TRBV20-1 and TRBJ1-5, with D possibly matching TRBD1 (6 bases). Trimming took 0 bases from V and 3 from J, leaving 18 bases between them. The CDR3 length is 17 residues. In germline, CDR1 is DFQATT, CDR2 SNEGSKA (reference sequence). The chain's CDR3 is CSARDYKEDRVNQPQHF. The CDR3 DNA sequence: TGCAGTGCTAGAGATTACAAAGAGGACAGAGTCAATCAGCCCCAGCATTTT.

A remark on this clonotype: The germline gene is not matched at one end of the junction; a read error may be the cause. DNA of the CDR3: TGCGCCAGCAGCCAGGGGTTCACTGAAGATTTCTTT. This codes for CASSQGFTEDFF. The J gene is TRBJ1-1, the V gene TRBV4-1; no reliable D call. The CDR3 has 12 residues. The germline V gene encodes CDR1 MGHRA and CDR2 YSYEKL.

This clonotype came up many times. The chain joins TRBV11-2 to TRBJ2-1, with D maybe TRBD2 (6 bases). The CDR3 has 14 residues. Germline CDR1 reads SGHAT; CDR2 reads FQNNGV. V was clipped by 2 bases and J by 4 bases, with 9 bases between them. The CDR3 DNA sequence: TGTGCCAGCAGCTTAAGACTAGATTACAATGAGCAGTTCTTC. Amino acids: CASSLRLDYNEQFF.